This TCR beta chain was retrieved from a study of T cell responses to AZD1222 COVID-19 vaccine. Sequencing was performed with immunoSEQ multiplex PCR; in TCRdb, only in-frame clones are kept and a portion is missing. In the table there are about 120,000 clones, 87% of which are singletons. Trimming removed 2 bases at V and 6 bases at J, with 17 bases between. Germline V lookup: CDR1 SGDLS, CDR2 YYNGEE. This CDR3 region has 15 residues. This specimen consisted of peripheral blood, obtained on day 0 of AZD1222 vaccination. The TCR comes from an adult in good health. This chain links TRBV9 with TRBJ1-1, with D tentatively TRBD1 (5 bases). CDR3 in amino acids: CASSVRATAGPEAFF. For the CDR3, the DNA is TGTGCCAGCAGCGTTCGGGCCACCGCAGGGCCTGAAGCTTTCTTT.